These 18 T cell receptor beta chains were sequenced from one sample in a study of blood T cells in healthy people across ages. Primed by a sample-barcoded 5' primer and a J-beta primer mix, a second PCR proceeded for 7 to 11 cycles. Using its own MiXCR run on the 5' RACE reads, TCRdb lists one record per CDR3 protein. The sample contains fewer than 2,000,000 distinct CDR3 sequences, around 36% of which appear only once. Sequencing was done on a sample of blood. The receptors shown here come from a woman in her twenties or thirties in good health.

In the case of this clonotype: A much larger clone lies a single base off, so this may be a read error. The rearrangement joins TRBV29-1 to TRBJ1-1, with D hard to call. CDR1 and CDR2 from the germline V gene are SQVTM and ANQGSEA. This CDR3 is built from 10 residues. The CDR3, as DNA: TGCGGCGTTGCTTCCACTGAAGCTTTCTTT. Amino acid sequence: CGVASTEAFF.

This chain connects TRBV5-1 to TRBJ2-7; weak D call: TRBD1 (6 bases). Trimming removed 4 bases from V and 5 bases from J, with 19 bases in between. CDR3 length: 15 residues. CDR1 and CDR2 (germline): SGHRS, YFSETQ. The CDR3 region has the DNA TGCGCCAGCAGCAGAACAGGGCTTCACGGGAACGAGCAGTACTTC. Residues: CASSRTGLHGNEQYF.

Points on this clonotype: This may be a read error, as it is one base from a much larger clone. The chain is built from TRBV6-2 or TRBV6-3 and TRBJ2-6; 7 bases line up with TRBD1. This CDR3 is built from 17 residues. CDR1 is MNHEY, CDR2 SVGEGT, per germline. CDR3 protein: CASSLYGTATEANVRTF. The CDR3 DNA is TGTGCCAGCAGTCTATATGGGACAGCCACTGAGGCCAACGTCCGGACTTTC.

This chain uses TRBV7-2 with TRBJ1-5; possibly TRBD1 for D (5 bases). The CDR3 has 14 amino acids. Trimming left V 6 bases short and J 0 bases short, with 9 bases between. Germline CDR1 SGHTA, CDR2 FQGNSA. The CDR3 bases are TGTGCCAGCAGTAAAGACAGTAGCAATCAGCCCCAGCATTTT. This sequence encodes CASSKDSSNQPQHF.

As to this clonotype: The junction departs from germline at one end; a sequencing error may be responsible. The V call is TRBV29-1, the J call TRBJ1-4, with TRBD1 as a possible D gene (6 bases). Germline lookup yields CDR1 SQVTM and CDR2 ANQGSEA. The CDR3 sequence is 13 residues long. In nucleotides, the CDR3 is TGCAGCGTAGTATTGGGGGCGAATGAAAAACGGTTTTTT. It is translated as CSVVLGANEKRFF.

This clonotype has more than one count but fewer than ten. The J gene is TRBJ1-4, the V gene TRBV9; 9 nucleotides align to TRBD1. Trimming removed 3 bases from V and 8 bases from J; junction bases left unmatched: 14. The CDR3 totals 17 residues. The germline gives CDR1 SGDLS, CDR2 YYNGEE. CDR3 sequence: CASSAGQGRSVGEKLFF. The CDR3 bases are TGTGCCAGCAGCGCCGGACAGGGGCGGTCAGTAGGAGAAAAACTGTTTTTT.

This clonotype was observed a handful of times. V is TRBV7-3 and J is TRBJ1-1; weak D call: TRBD1 (6 bases). The CDR3 covers 15 residues. Between the trimmed V and J ends, which lost 2 bases and 1 base, there was a span of 11 bases. Germline CDR1 reads SGHTA; CDR2 reads FQGTGA. CDR3 protein: CASSLGVGGNTEAFF. CDR3 coding DNA: TGTGCCAGCAGCTTAGGTGTAGGGGGGAACACTGAAGCTTTCTTT.

This clonotype was counted ten times or more. CDR3 in DNA: TGTGCCAGCCCCGCCCTTAATAGACTAGCGGGGGGGCTAGCCAAAAACATTCAGTACTTC. Amino acid sequence: CASPALNRLAGGLAKNIQYF. The gene calls are TRBV12-3 or TRBV12-4 and TRBJ2-4, with 14 bases matching TRBD2. Trimming cost V 8 bases and J 0 bases; bases outside gene matches: 15. This CDR3 has 20 amino acids.

This clonotype was seen once. A read error may account for a junction end that differs from germline. This chain uses TRBV9 with TRBJ2-5; the D gene could be TRBD1 or TRBD2 (5 bases each). The CDR3 is made up of 13 amino acids. Germline values: CDR1 SGDLS, CDR2 YYNGEE. Written as DNA, the CDR3 is TGTGCTAGCAGCCCCGGGGCCCAAGAGGCCCAGTACTTC. It is translated as CASSPGAQEAQYF.

The chain is built from TRBV5-1 and TRBJ2-2, with a possible D match to TRBD1 (6 bases). V was clipped by 0 bases and J by 0 bases, with 9 bases between them. The germline gives CDR1 SGHRS, CDR2 YFSETQ. The CDR3 has 16 amino acids. The DNA for the CDR3 is TGCGCCAGCAGCTTGGATGGGGGCACGAACACCGGGGAGCTGTTTTTT. It specifies CASSLDGGTNTGELFF.

The chain combines TRBV3-1 with TRBJ2-1, with a possible D match to TRBD2 (6 bases). Germline CDR1 is LGHDT and CDR2 is YNNKEL (reference sequence). V dropped 0 bases and J dropped 2 bases, with 11 bases sitting between them. The CDR3 contains 16 residues. The CDR3 is CASSQEGLPPYNEQFF. The CDR3 bases are TGTGCCAGCAGCCAAGAGGGACTGCCCCCCTACAATGAGCAGTTCTTC.

The chain couples TRBV5-1 to TRBJ2-1; D ambiguous. Looked up from germline, CDR1 is SGHRS and CDR2 is YFSETQ. V shed 0 bases and J shed 5 bases, with 9 bases lying between them. The CDR3 totals 14 residues. The CDR3 is CASSLAARDNEQFF. CDR3 nucleotides: TGCGCCAGCAGCTTGGCCGCAAGGGACAATGAGCAGTTCTTC.

With respect to this clonotype: A read error may explain this, as a much larger clone is one base away. The genes are TRBV7-6 and TRBJ1-1; D call uncertain. The V end lost 2 bases, the J end lost 1 base, and 5 bases lay between the germline ends. CDR3 length: 13 amino acids. Germline V CDR1 and CDR2: SGHVS, FNYEAQ. Written as DNA, the CDR3 is TGTGCCAGCAGCTTACCGACGAACACTGAAGCTTTCTTT. It codes for CASSLPTNTEAFF.

This clonotype has ten or more counts. The chain is built from TRBV6-5 and TRBJ2-5, with D perhaps TRBD1 or TRBD2 (5 bases each). The CDR3 length is 15 residues. The germline CDR1 and CDR2 sequences are MNHEY and SVGAGI. The V end lost 6 bases, the J end lost 2 bases, and 16 bases lay between the germline ends. The CDR3 DNA sequence: TGTGCCAGCAGACCCCACCCCGGGGCGCAAGAGACCCAGTACTTC. Its translation: CASRPHPGAQETQYF.

This clonotype appeared a few times. The J gene is TRBJ2-3, the V gene TRBV7-2; 9 positions agree with TRBD2. Germline lookup yields CDR1 SGHTA and CDR2 FQGNSA. The CDR3 loop spans 16 amino acids. J was trimmed by 2 bases and V by 1 base; bases with no gene match: 4. The CDR3 DNA is TGTGCCAGCAGCTTAGGTAGCGGGAGACCCACAGATACGCAGTATTTT. This translates into CASSLGSGRPTDTQYF. Drawing the rest from reference TRBV7-2 and TRBJ2-3, the complete variable domain is GAGVSQSPSNKVTEKGKDVELRCDPISGHTALYWYRQSLGQGLEFLIYFQGNSAPDKSGLPSDRFSAERTGGSVSTLTIQRTQQEDSAVYLCASSLGSGRPTDTQYFGPGTRLTVL.

This chain connects TRBV28 to TRBJ2-5; TRBD2 matches at 8 bases. V was pared by 2 bases and J by 2 bases, with 4 bases of the junction left unmatched. The germline CDR1 and CDR2 sequences are MDHEN and SYDVKM. The CDR3 is 15 amino acids. CDR3 DNA sequence: TGTGCCAGCAGTTTAAAAGCGGGAGCACAAGAGACCCAGTACTTC. It yields the protein CASSLKAGAQETQYF.

The V call is TRBV5-1, the J call TRBJ2-1, with TRBD2 matching 8 bases. The CDR3 sequence is 15 residues long. Trimming took 0 bases from V and 8 from J; bases not matched to a gene: 7. Germline loops: CDR1 SGHRS, CDR2 YFSETQ. CDR3 in amino acids: CASSLAGGEHDEQFF. CDR3 DNA: TGCGCCAGCAGCTTGGCGGGGGGGGAGCACGATGAGCAGTTCTTC. The whole variable domain, remainder taken from reference TRBV5-1 and TRBJ2-1, is KAGVTQTPRYLIKTRGQQVTLSCSPISGHRSVSWYQQTPGQGLQFLFEYFSETQRNKGNFPGRFSGRQFSNSRSEMNVSTLELGDSALYLCASSLAGGEHDEQFFGPGTRLTVL.

This chain joins TRBV11-2 and TRBJ2-7, with D possibly matching TRBD1 (7 bases). V was trimmed by 2 bases and J by 4 bases, leaving 15 bases between them. There are 15 residues in the CDR3. Germline V CDR1 and CDR2: SGHAT, FQNNGV. The CDR3, as DNA: TGTGCCAGCAGCTTATGGGCAGGGGGGTCGTACGAGCAGTACTTC. Protein product: CASSLWAGGSYEQYF.